This entry is about one T cell receptor (beta chain). These data originate in a study of OX40 agonist ivuxolimab in advanced cancers. Looking at the study overall: Of the participants, 40% had some prior anti-PD-1, anti-PD-L1 or anti-CTLA-4 therapy, which was allowed.

Patients who had autoimmune disease history or got systemic immunosuppression were left out. V shed 5 bases and J shed 4 bases, with 18 bases lying between them. Germline CDR1 SEHNR, CDR2 FQNEAQ (reference sequence). The CDR3 has 15 residues. Some clones are missing from TCRdb's copy, which holds only in-frame ones; the method was immunoSEQ multiplex PCR. Here the sample spans tens of thousands of clones, roughly 87% being singletons. This chain uses TRBV7-9 with TRBJ2-7, with D possibly TRBD1 on 6 matching bases. The sample was CD4+ or CD8+ T cells sorted from blood, taken in a trial of the OX40 agonist ivuxolimab. The TCR originated in an adult with an advanced solid tumor such as melanoma, head and neck, liver or kidney cancer. This CDR3 is CASSDRTERLYEQYF. CDR3 sequence (DNA): TGTGCCAGCAGCGACCGGACAGAGAGGCTTTACGAGCAGTACTTC.